This TCR beta chain came from a study of OX40 agonist ivuxolimab in advanced cancers. Here immunoSEQ multiplex PCR was the method, and the copy in TCRdb shows in-frame clones only, minus some. This sample has roughly 100,000 clones; around 85% occur once, and the top ten carry over 4.5%. This CDR3 is 14 amino acids long. The ends lost 5 bases at V and 3 bases at J; junction bases unmatched: 4. Germline V gene lookup returns CDR1 LNHNV and CDR2 YYDKDF (reference sequence). This sequence joins TRBV15 and TRBJ2-3, with 8 bases matching TRBD2. This TCR was recovered from an adult with an advanced solid tumor such as melanoma, head and neck, liver or kidney cancer. The sample here was CD4+ or CD8+ T cells sorted from blood, taken in a trial of the OX40 agonist ivuxolimab. The CDR3 DNA reads as TGTGCCACCAGCCCACGGGGGGGGACAGATACGCAGTATTTT. This sequence encodes CATSPRGGTDTQYF.